Below are 31 T cell receptor beta chains sequenced from a single sample in a study of CD8 T cells in ankylosing spondylitis. TCRdb reprocessed the 5' RACE reads with MiXCR, giving one entry per CDR3 protein. Of about 210,000 distinct CDR3 sequences listed, under 8.5% are singletons. Sequencing was done on a sample of blood, either unsorted or a sorted T cell fraction (not recorded which). Receptors were obtained from a female donor with ankylosing spondylitis or in good health (not recorded which).

This clonotype is medium-sized by share. The chain couples TRBV20-1 to TRBJ2-3, with D hard to call. Trimming shortened V by 5 bases and J by 2 bases, and 5 bases separated the two germline ends. Germline lookup yields CDR1 DFQATT and CDR2 SNEGSKA (reference sequence). This CDR3 has 11 residues. This chain's CDR3 is CSALVTDTQYF. Here the CDR3 DNA reads TGCAGTGCTCTAGTCACAGATACGCAGTATTTT.

This clonotype appeared many times. The rearrangement links TRBV12-3 or TRBV12-4 to TRBJ2-5, with 10 bases aligning to TRBD2. The CDR3 consists of 14 residues. The trim removed 6 bases at V and 3 bases at J, leaving 4 bases unmatched. The CDR3 reads CASSSTSGKETQYF. The CDR3 DNA sequence: TGTGCCAGCAGCTCTACTAGCGGGAAAGAGACCCAGTACTTC.

This clonotype came up many times. The chain is built from TRBV28 and TRBJ1-1, with a tentative D call TRBD1 (6 bases). Germline V gene sequence: CDR1 MDHEN, CDR2 SYDVKM. This CDR3 spans 15 amino acids. V gave up 2 bases and J gave up 3 bases, with 13 bases separating them. The CDR3 sequence: CASSLQGQWDTEAFF. The DNA of the CDR3 is TGTGCCAGCAGTTTACAGGGGCAGTGGGACACTGAAGCTTTCTTT.

This clonotype was counted at least ten times. The chain carries TRBV28 and TRBJ2-7; TRBD1 matches at 9 bases. Germline V lookup: CDR1 MDHEN, CDR2 SYDVKM. The CDR3 spans 14 residues. Trimming removed 8 bases from V and 4 bases from J; junction bases left unmatched: 9. The CDR3 protein is CASAGQGSFYEQYF. The CDR3 coding sequence is TGTGCCAGCGCGGGACAGGGATCTTTTTACGAGCAGTACTTC.

This clonotype was counted ten times or more. V and J are TRBV9 and TRBJ1-2, with D possibly being TRBD1 (6 bases). Trimming took off 3 bases at V and 6 bases at J, with 12 bases between the two ends. CDR3 length equals 13 residues. Germline V lookup: CDR1 SGDLS, CDR2 YYNGEE. The CDR3 sequence is CASSETPGDGYTF. The CDR3 bases are TGTGCCAGCAGCGAGACCCCAGGGGATGGCTACACCTTC.

Ten or more counts support this clonotype. The chain employs TRBV6-2 or TRBV6-3 and TRBJ1-2; weak D call: TRBD1 (6 bases). The CDR3 is 13 amino acids. V dropped 5 bases and J dropped 3 bases, with 10 bases sitting between them. Germline CDR1 MNHEY, CDR2 SVGEGT. CDR3 in DNA: TGTGCCAGCAGTCAGGGGACCTACTATGGCTACACCTTC. As protein: CASSQGTYYGYTF.

The V and J genes are TRBV20-1 and TRBJ2-5, with 8 bases matching TRBD1. J was trimmed by 3 bases and V by 6 bases; bases with no gene match: 3. The length of the CDR3 is 12 residues. Germline V CDR1 and CDR2: DFQATT, SNEGSKA (reference sequence). CDR3 nucleotides: TGCAGTGCGCGGACAGGGAAAGAGACCCAGTACTTC. Protein product: CSARTGKETQYF.

This clonotype was detected a few times. This chain's CDR3 is CASSEPQRLAGNNEQFF. Here the CDR3 DNA reads TGCGCCAGCAGTGAGCCTCAGCGGCTAGCGGGAAACAATGAGCAGTTCTTC. This chain uses TRBV10-2 with TRBJ2-1, with TRBD2 matching 9 bases. Per the germline V gene, CDR1 is WSHSY and CDR2 is SAAADI. V was pared by 2 bases and J by 5 bases, with 10 bases of the junction left unmatched. The CDR3 consists of 17 residues.

This clonotype occurred a few times. The chain links TRBV12-3 or TRBV12-4 to TRBJ1-1, with a tentative D call TRBD1 (5 bases). The CDR3 consists of 15 residues. Trimming shortened V by 3 bases and J by 0 bases, and 11 bases separated the two germline ends. This CDR3 reads CASSFGGSMNTEAFF. CDR3 DNA: TGTGCCAGCAGTTTCGGGGGGAGCATGAACACTGAAGCTTTCTTT.

This clonotype has only a few counts. This could be a read error, since a much larger clone is one nucleotide away. The chain combines TRBV14 with TRBJ2-1, with D maybe TRBD2 (6 bases). The germline V gene has CDR1 SGHDN and CDR2 FVKESK. The CDR3 is 14 amino acids. This chain's CDR3 is CASSQAGVYSEQFF. CDR3 coding DNA: TGTGCCAGCAGCCAAGCGGGGGTCTACAGTGAGCAGTTCTTC. The full variable domain, its missing parts supplied by reference TRBV14 and TRBJ2-1, is EAGVTQFPSHSVIEKGQTVTLRCDPISGHDNLYWYRRVMGKEIKFLLHFVKESKQDESGMPNNRFLAERTGGTYSTLKVQPAELEDSGVYFCASSQAGVYSEQFFGPGTRLTVL.

The table lists this clonotype with a count of one. A much larger clone sits a single nucleotide away, making a read error possible. The chain recombines TRBV6-1 with TRBJ2-7; TRBD2 might be the D (5 bases). CDR1 MNHNS and CDR2 SASEGT come from the germline V gene. The CDR3 is 16 amino acids. The chain's CDR3 is CASRTQERSSSYEQHF. As DNA, the CDR3 is TGTGCCAGCAGAACCCAGGAGCGGTCGAGCTCCTACGAGCAGCACTTC.

This chain uses TRBV20-1 with TRBJ2-3; D remains unclear. Deletions cut 4 bases from V and 6 bases from J, with 11 bases between. Germline V CDR1 and CDR2: DFQATT, SNEGSKA (reference sequence). The CDR3 contains 12 residues. CDR3 DNA sequence: TGCAGTGCTAAGTGGTTTGGGGATACGCAGTATTTT. Translation gives CSAKWFGDTQYF.

This clonotype has a count of ten or more. The genes are TRBV20-1 and TRBJ1-5; D not certain. Trimming took 6 bases from V and 0 from J, leaving 9 bases between them. This CDR3 contains 13 residues. Germline CDR1 reads DFQATT; CDR2 reads SNEGSKA (reference sequence). CDR3: CSAWGYSNQPQHF. CDR3 coding DNA: TGCAGTGCCTGGGGTTATAGCAATCAGCCCCAGCATTTT.

On this clonotype: Germline is not matched at one junction end, which may reflect a read error. The V call is TRBV7-2, the J call TRBJ2-5; 10 bases fit TRBD1. Germline V gene sequence: CDR1 SGHTA, CDR2 FQGNSA. This CDR3 is built from 16 residues. CDR3 protein: CASSLNGGTGVETQHF. CDR3 sequence (DNA): TGTGCCAGCAGCTTAAATGGTGGGACAGGGGTGGAGACCCAGCACTTC.

This clonotype was seen ten or more times. The chain combines TRBV20-1 with TRBJ1-1; possibly TRBD1 for D (6 bases). This CDR3 region has 14 residues. Trimming pared 4 bases from V and 4 bases from J, leaving 16 bases between. Germline V CDR1 and CDR2: DFQATT, SNEGSKA (reference sequence). CDR3 residues: CSAMSPRGFTEAFF. CDR3 sequence (DNA): TGCAGTGCTATGTCTCCCAGGGGCTTCACTGAAGCTTTCTTT.

Ten or more counts support this clonotype. This chain uses TRBV9 with TRBJ2-2, with 9 bases lining up with TRBD2. The CDR3 length is 15 residues. In germline, CDR1 is SGDLS, CDR2 YYNGEE. J gave up 6 bases and V 2 bases, and 5 bases lay outside the gene matches. The CDR3: CASSVLAGTSGELFF. The CDR3 nucleotides read TGTGCCAGCAGCGTTCTAGCGGGAACCTCCGGGGAGCTGTTTTTT.

In its sample, this clonotype was seen many times. The chain carries TRBV6-5 and TRBJ1-1; D remains ambiguous. The CDR3 loop spans 14 amino acids. The germline CDR1 and CDR2 sequences are MNHEY and SVGAGI. Deletions cut 7 bases from V and 1 base from J, with 13 bases between. The CDR3 spells CASTPDVWNTEAFF. DNA of the CDR3: TGTGCCAGCACCCCGGACGTTTGGAACACTGAAGCTTTCTTT.

This clonotype was counted at least ten times. The chain has TRBV29-1 and TRBJ2-5, with 7 bases fitting TRBD1. The V gene end was trimmed by 6 bases and the J gene end by 2 bases; junction bases not matched to a gene: 12. Germline lookup yields CDR1 SQVTM and CDR2 ANQGSEA. The CDR3 sequence is 15 residues long. CDR3 nucleotide sequence: TGCAGCGTCGTTCCAGATCCACAGGGGCAAGAGACCCAGTACTTC. This encodes CSVVPDPQGQETQYF.

As concerns this clonotype: A clone one base away is much larger, so this may be a read error. The V call is TRBV12-5, the J call TRBJ2-7; TRBD1 might be the D (5 bases). Per the germline V gene, CDR1 is LGHNT and CDR2 is FRNRAP. Between the trimmed V and J ends, which lost 1 base and 3 bases, there was a span of 16 bases. CDR3 size: 16 residues. CDR3: CASGLDGAGFLYEQYF. The CDR3 DNA reads as TGTGCTAGTGGTTTGGACGGAGCAGGGTTCCTCTACGAGCAGTACTTC.

The chain combines TRBV18 with TRBJ2-1; the D gene is possibly TRBD2 (5 bases). V was pared by 6 bases and J by 7 bases, with 19 bases between. Germline V gene sequence: CDR1 KGHSH, CDR2 LQKENI. The CDR3 has 15 amino acids. For the CDR3, the DNA is TGTGCCAGCTCCCGGACTGGAGGCCAAAGGAATGAGCAGTTCTTC. It translates to CASSRTGGQRNEQFF.

This clonotype was counted at least ten times. CDR3 region: CASSTNRAQPQHF. CDR3 DNA sequence: TGTGCCAGCAGCACCAACAGGGCCCAGCCCCAGCATTTT. This chain joins TRBV6-2 or TRBV6-3 and TRBJ1-5, with D perhaps matching TRBD1 (6 bases). Per the germline V gene, CDR1 is MNHEY and CDR2 is SVGEGT. Trimming pared 6 bases from V and 7 bases from J, leaving 13 bases between. CDR3 length: 13 amino acids.

This clonotype was seen ten or more times. V and J are TRBV20-1 and TRBJ2-4, with D tentatively TRBD2 (5 bases). Between the trimmed V and J ends, which lost 6 bases and 1 base, there was a span of 16 bases. The CDR3 runs 15 residues. Germline lookup yields CDR1 DFQATT and CDR2 SNEGSKA (reference sequence). The CDR3 spells CSAPPERRAKNIQYF. The CDR3 nucleotides read TGCAGTGCCCCTCCAGAGAGGAGGGCCAAAAACATTCAGTACTTC.

This clonotype was picked up many times. This chain uses TRBV6-2 or TRBV6-3 with TRBJ2-1; D is undetermined. Trimming took 2 bases from V and 5 from J, leaving 10 bases between them. Germline V gene lookup returns CDR1 MNHEY and CDR2 SVGEGT. The length of the CDR3 is 14 residues. The CDR3 sequence is CASSYQRTDNEQFF. Here the CDR3 DNA reads TGTGCCAGCAGTTACCAGAGGACCGACAATGAGCAGTTCTTC.

As concerns this clonotype: A much bigger clone sits one base away, suggesting this may be a read error. The chain combines TRBV7-2 with TRBJ2-2, with 9 positions matching TRBD2. Germline values: CDR1 SGHTA, CDR2 FQGNSA. This CDR3 has 15 residues. After removal of 6 bases from V and 7 bases from J, the junction contained 9 bases not matched to a gene. CDR3: CASSLDSGRVGELFF. Here the CDR3 DNA reads TGTGCCAGCAGTCTCGATAGCGGGAGAGTCGGGGAGCTGTTTTTT. Together with reference TRBV7-2 and TRBJ2-2, the CDR3 gives the full variable domain: GAGVSQSPSNKVTEKGKDVELRCDPISGHTALYWYRQSLGQGLEFLIYFQGNSAPDKSGLPSDRFSAERTGGSVSTLTIQRTQQEDSAVYLCASSLDSGRVGELFFGEGSRLTVL.

This clonotype came up many times. This rearrangement joins TRBV6-2 or TRBV6-3 to TRBJ2-1, with 11 nucleotides matching TRBD2. The V gene end was trimmed by 0 bases and the J gene end by 4 bases; junction bases not matched to a gene: 8. The germline CDR1 and CDR2 sequences are MNHEY and SVGEGT. The CDR3 has 18 amino acids. The CDR3 loop reads CASSYSGTSGTLYNEQFF. The CDR3 region has the DNA TGTGCCAGCAGTTACTCAGGGACTAGCGGTACTCTTTACAATGAGCAGTTCTTC.

The J gene is TRBJ2-4, the V gene TRBV7-9; possible D gene TRBD1, 6 bases. The CDR3 loop spans 15 amino acids. CDR1 and CDR2 from the germline V gene are SEHNR and FQNEAQ (reference sequence). The germline V and J ends were trimmed by 5 bases and 2 bases, with 13 bases remaining between them. The CDR3 reads CASSPGQRTKNIQYF. CDR3 nucleotide sequence: TGTGCCAGCAGCCCAGGACAGCGTACCAAAAACATTCAGTACTTC.

This chain joins TRBV9 and TRBJ2-7, with D tentatively TRBD1 or TRBD2 (5 bases each). The germline V gene has CDR1 SGDLS and CDR2 YYNGEE. The CDR3 covers 14 residues. V gave up 2 bases and J gave up 3 bases, with 12 bases separating them. The CDR3 here is CASSVQVGGYEQYF. The CDR3 region has the DNA TGTGCCAGCAGCGTCCAGGTTGGGGGCTACGAGCAGTACTTC.

This clonotype was counted many times. The rearrangement joins TRBV5-5 to TRBJ2-5, with no clear D. Trimming stripped 2 bases from V and 4 bases from J, with 12 bases between. Germline CDR1 and CDR2: SGHKS and YYEKEE (reference sequence). CDR3 length: 14 amino acids. The CDR3 here is CASSFGPSSETQYF. CDR3 sequence (DNA): TGTGCCAGCAGCTTTGGCCCGTCTTCAGAGACCCAGTACTTC.

The chain combines TRBV7-2 with TRBJ2-3, with D unclear. Germline V gives CDR1 SGHTA, CDR2 FQGNSA. V shed 1 base and J shed 4 bases, with 12 bases lying between them. The CDR3 covers 15 residues. The CDR3 sequence: CASSLVSFRADTQYF. In DNA, the CDR3 is TGTGCCAGCAGCTTAGTCTCCTTCCGCGCAGATACGCAGTATTTT.

This clonotype came up many times. The chain employs TRBV10-2 and TRBJ1-1; maybe TRBD1 (6 bases). The CDR3 spans 14 residues. CDR1 is WSHSY and CDR2 is SAAADI in the germline V gene. Between the trimmed V and J ends, which lost 0 bases and 4 bases, there was a span of 9 bases. CDR3 loop: CASSESRGGTEAFF. In DNA, the CDR3 is TGCGCCAGCAGTGAGTCGAGAGGGGGCACTGAAGCTTTCTTT.

The CDR3 sequence: CASSNLAGGDNEQFF. The DNA for the CDR3 is TGCGCCAGCAGCAACTTAGCGGGAGGCGACAATGAGCAGTTCTTC. The genes are TRBV5-1 and TRBJ2-1, with TRBD2 identical over 10 bases. CDR3 length: 15 amino acids. In germline, CDR1 is SGHRS, CDR2 YFSETQ. With 4 bases clipped from V and 5 bases from J, the junction kept 6 bases outside the gene matches.